The clone carrying this T cell receptor beta chain was counted a single time. Its antigen is unknown. The entry originates in a study of T cell responses to AZD1222 COVID-19 vaccine. Findings and limits, study-wide: Without day 14 samples, only post-peak T cell repertoires were studied. Once two AZD1222 doses were given, Spike-specific TCR breadth and depth went up.

Trimming left V 5 bases short and J 2 bases short, with 10 bases between. Germline V gene sequence: CDR1 MNHEY, CDR2 SVGAGI. The CDR3 has 14 residues. Using immunoSEQ multiplex PCR, the repertoire was profiled, and TCRdb retains in-frame clones only, with some absent. The sample includes about 180,000 clones, about 87% of them seen just once. The specimen comprised peripheral blood, sampled 28 days after the second dose of the MenACWY control vaccine. V and J are TRBV6-5 and TRBJ1-3; D call uncertain. This sequence originates from an adult who received the MenACWY meningococcal vaccine as a control. Here the CDR3 reads CASSRRQTGNTIYF. CDR3 nucleotide sequence: TGTGCCAGCAGTCGACGGCAAACTGGAAACACCATATATTTT.